This T cell receptor beta chain was retrieved from a study of cytomegalovirus exposure and HLA in healthy donors. Study as a whole: Among the approximately 400 donors who were genotyped, approximately 76% fell in the genetic ancestry cluster that is associated with self-reported Caucasian donors.

Study results and limitations: Cytomegalovirus-associated status was assigned to around 160 TCR beta chains.

V was clipped by 4 bases and J by 4 bases; unmatched bases: 3. This CDR3 contains 14 residues. Germline CDR1 is SQVTM and CDR2 is ANQGSEA. PCR amplification relied on 60 Vbeta primers (plus 13 Jbeta primers). Sequencing used immunoSEQ multiplex PCR; TCRdb keeps in-frame clones, though not all of them. The top ten clones hold 13% to 15% of a sample with 96,000 or so clones, 60% to 75% of them seen once. As concerns this clone: The antigen remains unidentified.

The source material was PBMCs. The rearrangement uses TRBV29-1 and TRBJ2-3; 12 bases map to TRBD1. The TCR was taken from a woman between 70 and 85 years old in good health and CMV-seropositive. CDR3 bases: TGCAGCGTTGCCGGGACAGGGGGCCCAGATACGCAGTATTTT. Translated: CSVAGTGGPDTQYF.